This TCR beta chain derives from a study of blood T cells in healthy people across ages. At the level of the study: About one barcoded TCR beta cDNA was captured per two T cells. Whole-study findings and limits: It was held that diversity estimates obtained from one million T cells represented underestimates. It was not known whether donors were CMV positive (a possible confounder of expanded clonotype changes).

Losses at the gene ends were 3 bases for V and 3 bases for J; bases not matched to a gene: 5. CDR3 length equals 15 residues. CDR1 and CDR2 (germline): MDHEN, SYDVKM. Each donor had roughly 10 milliliters of peripheral blood drawn. Next came a second PCR, run for about 7 to 12 cycles, which used a sample-barcoded 5' primer along with a J-beta primer mix. MiXCR, run by TCRdb on the 5' RACE reads, gives a single entry per CDR3 protein. The sample contains about 590,000 distinct CDR3 sequences, under 30% of which appear only once. This clonotype was counted at least ten times. Its antigen is undetermined.

The sequencing sample was made of blood. This clonotype was obtained from a woman older than 75 in good health. V is TRBV28 and J is TRBJ2-7, with TRBD1 matching over 10 bases. The CDR3 nucleotides are TGTGCCAGCAGTTTCGGGACAGGGGATTTCTACGAGCAGTACTTC. This translates into CASSFGTGDFYEQYF.